Given below is one T cell receptor beta chain in context. As yet, its antigen is unknown. These data are taken from a study of siplizumab effects on memory and regulatory T cells. This table comes from immunoSEQ multiplex PCR, and its TCRdb copy is limited to in-frame clones, with some not included. The sample carries roughly 68,000 clones, less than 85% recorded once. Per the germline V gene, CDR1 is MGHRA and CDR2 is YSYEKL. CDR3 length: 16 residues. Trimming cost V 1 base and J 3 bases, with 14 bases left between them. The study, taken as a whole, reports: A mean of about 62% of mappable alloreactive CD4+ clones were Treg-derived with siplizumab, compared with around 26% in controls. The suppressive capacity of proliferating Tregs from siplizumab cultures remained unconfirmed.

The sequenced material came from memory CD4+ T cells sorted from blood. V gene TRBV4-1 combines with J gene TRBJ2-3; D gene uncertain. The source of this sequence is a human donor in good health. The CDR3 reads CASSQGEWIDTDTQYF. For the CDR3, the DNA is TGCGCCAGCAGCCAAGGCGAATGGATCGATACAGATACGCAGTATTTT.